A selection of T cell receptor beta chains follows, all from one sample in a study of blood T cells in healthy people across ages. MiXCR, run by TCRdb on the 5' RACE reads, gives a single entry per CDR3 protein. The sample carries some 670,000 distinct CDR3 sequences, 52% recorded once. The material sequenced was blood. The receptors were sampled from a woman older than 75 in good health. The CDR3 runs from the conserved cysteine through the conserved F or W. D genes are given only for firm matches. Only some rows state a clone size, as once, few, many or a class for expanded clones.

>TRBJ2-5|TRBV6-6|.|.
CASRDARGPEQETQYF
TGTGCCAGCAGGGACGCACGGGGTCCGGAACAAGAGACCCAGTACTTC
>TRBJ1-4|TRBV10-3|.|.
CAISDQGWNEKLFF
TGTGCCATCAGTGACCAGGGGTGGAATGAAAAACTGTTTTTT
>TRBJ2-3|TRBV15|.|TRBD1
CATSRDRGQARDTQYF
TGTGCCACCAGCAGAGATAGGGGACAGGCACGAGATACGCAGTATTTT
>TRBJ1-4|TRBV5-1|few|.
CASSLLGQGNEKLFF
TGCGCCAGCAGCTTGCTGGGCCAGGGTAATGAAAAACTGTTTTTT
>TRBJ2-4|TRBV14|.|TRBD1
CASSLDGTGWKEQYF
TGTGCCAGCAGCCTTGACGGGACAGGGTGGAAAGAGCAGTACTTC
>TRBJ2-7|TRBV7-2|many|.
CASSFWQQGYEQYF
TGTGCCAGCAGCTTTTGGCAACAGGGCTACGAGCAGTACTTC
>TRBJ2-5|TRBV3-1|.|TRBD1
CASSQELAGGETQYF
TGTGCCAGCAGCCAAGAGCTAGCAGGGGGAGAGACCCAGTACTTC
>TRBJ2-3|TRBV9|many|.
CASSVSGIRGGTDTQYF
TGTGCCAGCAGCGTAAGTGGAATAAGGGGAGGCACAGATACGCAGTATTTT
>TRBJ2-3|TRBV20-1|.|TRBD2
CSARASGASDTQYF
TGCAGTGCTAGGGCAAGCGGGGCCTCAGATACGCAGTATTTT
>TRBJ1-4|TRBV20-1|few|.
CSARSRGGEKLFF
TGCAGTGCTAGGAGCAGGGGCGGTGAAAAACTGTTTTTT
>TRBJ2-3|TRBV3-1|.|.
CASSQGLFSTDTQYF
TGTGCCAGCAGCCAAGGTCTCTTTTCCACAGATACGCAGTATTTT
>TRBJ2-6|TRBV7-2|.|.
CASSLRWTGSSGANVLTF
TGTGCCAGCAGCCTCAGATGGACTGGTAGCTCTGGGGCCAACGTCCTGACTTTC
>TRBJ2-1|TRBV7-2|many|TRBD2
CASSLASGGGVEQFF
TGTGCCAGCAGCTTAGCTAGCGGGGGGGGGGTTGAGCAGTTCTTC
>TRBJ1-2|TRBV5-1|.|.
CASSPWERQEKARGYTF
TGCGCCAGCAGCCCCTGGGAAAGACAGGAGAAGGCACGTGGCTACACCTTC
>TRBJ2-1|TRBV7-9|.|TRBD2
CACRTSGPNNNEQFF
TGTGCCTGCCGGACTAGCGGGCCAAACAACAATGAGCAGTTCTTC
>TRBJ2-7|TRBV7-2|.|.
CASSWDRGGGYEQYF
TGTGCCAGCAGCTGGGATAGGGGCGGCGGGTACGAGCAGTACTTC
>TRBJ2-3|TRBV27|many|TRBD2
CASRVLGLAGSDTQYF
TGTGCCAGCAGAGTGCTGGGACTAGCGGGATCCGATACGCAGTATTTT
>TRBJ2-3|TRBV3-1|.|TRBD2
CASSQDWSGGTDTQYF
TGTGCCAGCAGCCAAGATTGGAGCGGGGGTACAGATACGCAGTATTTT
>TRBJ2-2|TRBV12-3/TRBV12-4|.|.
CASSPREVGELFF
TGTGCCAGCAGCCCCAGGGAAGTCGGGGAGCTGTTTTTT
>TRBJ2-5|TRBV29-1|.|.
CSVEVKETQYF
TGCAGCGTTGAAGTAAAAGAGACCCAGTACTTC
>TRBJ2-3|TRBV5-1|many|TRBD1
CASSGQGLADTQYF
TGCGCCAGCAGCGGACAGGGTCTGGCAGATACGCAGTATTTT
>TRBJ2-5|TRBV28|few|.
CASLMADQETQYF
TGTGCCAGCCTGATGGCAGACCAAGAGACCCAGTACTTC
>TRBJ2-7|TRBV12-3/TRBV12-4|.|TRBD2
CASSLLAGYAYEQYF
TGTGCCAGCAGTTTGCTAGCGGGATACGCCTACGAGCAGTACTTC
>TRBJ1-6|TRBV12-3/TRBV12-4|many|.
CASTWGGLDSPLHF
TGTGCCAGCACCTGGGGGGGATTGGATTCACCCCTCCACTTT
>TRBJ2-1|TRBV2|.|TRBD2
CASRGRSGRSEQFF
TGTGCCAGCAGGGGGAGGAGCGGGAGGAGTGAGCAGTTCTTC
>TRBJ1-2|TRBV25-1|.|.
CASRIGLNYGYTF
TGTGCCAGCAGAATCGGACTGAACTATGGCTACACCTTC
>TRBJ2-2|TRBV10-2|.|TRBD1
CASSVTGGTGELFF
TGCGCCAGCAGTGTTACAGGGGGCACCGGGGAGCTGTTTTTT
>TRBJ1-1|TRBV6-6|once|.
CASSSGRLGGTEAFF
TGTGCCAGCAGTTCTGGGAGGCTGGGGGGGACTGAAGCTTTCTTT
>TRBJ2-1|TRBV18|few|TRBD1
CASSPGQPPNNEQFF
TGTGCCAGCTCACCGGGACAGCCCCCCAACAATGAGCAGTTCTTC
>TRBJ2-3|TRBV7-2|few|TRBD2
CASRPREGSTDTQYF
TGTGCCAGCAGACCTCGGGAGGGGAGCACAGATACGCAGTATTTT
>TRBJ2-3|TRBV6-5|many|TRBD2
CASSLSSGTSTDTQYF
TGTGCCAGCAGTCTCTCTAGCGGTACTAGCACAGATACGCAGTATTTT
>TRBJ2-5|TRBV28|.|TRBD2
CASSRVSSGRSNEQYF
TGTGCCAGCAGTCGGGTATCTAGCGGGAGGAGCAATGAGCAGTACTTC
>TRBJ1-5|TRBV12-3/TRBV12-4|.|.
CASRNRQLNQPQHF
TGTGCCAGCAGGAACAGACAGCTTAATCAGCCCCAGCATTTT
>TRBJ2-3|TRBV7-2|many|TRBD2
CASSSTSGSGTQYF
TGTGCCAGCAGCTCCACTAGCGGGAGTGGGACGCAGTATTTT
>TRBJ2-1|TRBV3-1|.|TRBD2
CASSPPGRGSLGANEQFF
TGTGCCAGCAGCCCCCCCGGGAGGGGGTCCTTGGGGGCCAATGAGCAGTTCTTC
>TRBJ2-5|TRBV2|.|TRBD2
CASRLAGGFQETQYF
TGTGCCAGCAGGCTAGCGGGGGGATTCCAAGAGACCCAGTACTTC
>TRBJ1-1|TRBV29-1|.|.
CSVTALNTEAFF
TGCAGCGTGACGGCGTTGAACACTGAAGCTTTCTTT
>TRBJ2-3|TRBV11-1|few|TRBD1
CASGFGQGATDTQYF
TGTGCCAGCGGATTCGGACAGGGGGCAACAGATACGCAGTATTTT
>TRBJ2-1|TRBV14|few|TRBD2
CASSPIAGEGNEQFF
TGTGCCAGCAGCCCAATAGCGGGAGAAGGCAATGAGCAGTTCTTC
>TRBJ2-7|TRBV28|.|TRBD1
CASIRGSPYEQYF
TGTGCCAGCATCAGGGGGTCCCCCTACGAGCAGTACTTC
>TRBJ2-5|TRBV29-1|many|.
CSALNRETQYF
TGCAGCGCCCTAAACAGAGAGACCCAGTACTTC
>TRBJ1-2|TRBV7-9|.|TRBD1
CASSLVGTVYGYTF
TGTGCCAGCAGCTTAGTGGGGACAGTCTATGGCTACACCTTC
>TRBJ1-5|TRBV27|.|TRBD1
CASSIGTGGSSQHF
TGTGCCAGCAGTATCGGGACAGGGGGGTCGTCCCAGCATTTT
>TRBJ2-7|TRBV9|many|.
CASSGGVVGEQYF
TGTGCCAGCAGCGGCGGAGTAGTCGGCGAGCAGTACTTC
>TRBJ2-3|TRBV7-6|once|.
CASSLRVPPDTQYF
TGTGCCAGCAGCTTAAGGGTACCCCCAGATACGCAGTATTTT
>TRBJ2-1|TRBV12-3/TRBV12-4|many|.
CASSLGGVSSYNEQFF
TGTGCCAGCAGTTTAGGGGGTGTTAGCTCCTACAATGAGCAGTTCTTC
>TRBJ2-1|TRBV7-9|many|TRBD2
CASSMGLAGEFF
TGTGCCAGCAGCATGGGACTAGCGGGGGAGTTCTTC
>TRBJ1-5|TRBV20-1|.|.
CSASPGGNQPQHF
TGCAGTGCTAGTCCGGGGGGCAATCAGCCCCAGCATTTT
>TRBJ2-2|TRBV4-2|.|.
CASSTTRNTGELFF
TGTGCCAGCAGTACTACTAGGAACACCGGGGAGCTGTTTTTT
>TRBJ2-3|TRBV3-1|.|.
CASSLTTVFTDTQYF
TGTGCCAGCAGCCTAACGACGGTGTTCACAGATACGCAGTATTTT